This T cell receptor beta chain was found in a study of T cell repertoires in cytomegalovirus infection. Whole-study context: CMV infection plus the matching HLA type was flagged by public TCR beta signatures. General observations from the study: The response measured ex vivo was dominated by TCR beta clonotypes (HLA-C-restricted and CMV-specific).

Germline assignment: CDR1 SGHTA and CDR2 FQGNSA. The CDR3 loop spans 16 amino acids. Trimming stripped 5 bases from V and 0 bases from J, with 17 bases between. At least ten counts were recorded for this clonotype. Antigen: not known. One entry per CDR3 protein results from TCRdb running MiXCR on the reads. The profile shows about 140,000 distinct CDR3 sequences, about 6.5% of them singletons. This rearrangement joins TRBV7-2 to TRBJ2-7; tentative D call: TRBD1 (5 bases). This clonotype was sampled from a human donor in good health (CMV status not recorded). Some clones in this sample may be carry-over from other donors' samples. Sequencing was done on a sample of PBMCs. The CDR3 coding sequence is TGTGCCAGCAGCCCTCCCCCCGCAGGGTCCTCCTACGAGCAGTACTTC. It translates to CASSPPPAGSSYEQYF.